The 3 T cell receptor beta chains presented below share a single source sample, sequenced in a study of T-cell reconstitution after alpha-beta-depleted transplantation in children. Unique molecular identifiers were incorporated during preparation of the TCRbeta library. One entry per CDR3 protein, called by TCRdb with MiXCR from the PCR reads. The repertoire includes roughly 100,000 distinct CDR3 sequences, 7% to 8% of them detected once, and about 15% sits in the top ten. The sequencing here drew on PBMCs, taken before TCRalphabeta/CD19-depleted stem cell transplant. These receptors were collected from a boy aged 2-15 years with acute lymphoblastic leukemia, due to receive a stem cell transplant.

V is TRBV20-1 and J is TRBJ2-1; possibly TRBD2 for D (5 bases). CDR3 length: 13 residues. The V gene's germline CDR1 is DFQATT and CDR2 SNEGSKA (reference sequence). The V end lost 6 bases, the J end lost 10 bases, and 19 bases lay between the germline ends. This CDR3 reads CSAPEGRGGEQFF. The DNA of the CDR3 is TGCAGTGCCCCAGAAGGGAGAGGTGGCGAGCAGTTCTTC.

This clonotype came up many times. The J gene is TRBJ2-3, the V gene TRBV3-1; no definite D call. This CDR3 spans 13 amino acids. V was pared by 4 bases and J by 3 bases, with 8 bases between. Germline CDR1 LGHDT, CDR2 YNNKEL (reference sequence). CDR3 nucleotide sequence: TGTGCCAGCAGCCCTCCTGGTACAGATACGCAGTATTTT. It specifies CASSPPGTDTQYF.

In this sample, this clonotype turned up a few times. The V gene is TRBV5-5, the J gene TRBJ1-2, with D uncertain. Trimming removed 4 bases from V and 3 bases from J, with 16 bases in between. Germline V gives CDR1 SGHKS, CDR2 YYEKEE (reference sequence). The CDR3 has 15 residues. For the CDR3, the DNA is TGTGCCAGCAGCCCGGAGGCAGGTGACCACTATGGCTACACCTTC. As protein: CASSPEAGDHYGYTF.